The entry below gives a single T cell receptor beta chain sequence along with its context. This entry belongs to a study of shared clonotypes between healthy human individuals. Sequencing used immunoSEQ multiplex PCR; TCRdb keeps in-frame clones, though not all of them. The data contain about 2,200,000 clones, roughly 91% of them seen just once; the ten biggest clones take up more than 1.5%. The germline V gene has CDR1 MNHEY and CDR2 SMNVEV (reference sequence). This CDR3 spans 15 amino acids. Deletions cut 10 bases from V and 0 bases from J, with 19 bases between. Naive CD8 populations comprised CD45RO-negative cells positively selected for CCR7, excluding terminally differentiated effector memory CD45RA+ cells. Among the donors, all were Caucasian adults who lived in Nashville, Tennessee.

The chain is built from TRBV27 and TRBJ2-7; D is perhaps TRBD2 (6 bases). Sequencing used naive CD8+ T cells from PBMCs. The source is a man aged 18 to 30 in good health. Some clones in this sample may be carry-over from other donors' samples. CDR3 coding DNA: TGTGCCACGGGAGAGTACAAGTCCTTCTCCTACGAGCAGTACTTC. Its translation: CATGEYKSFSYEQYF.